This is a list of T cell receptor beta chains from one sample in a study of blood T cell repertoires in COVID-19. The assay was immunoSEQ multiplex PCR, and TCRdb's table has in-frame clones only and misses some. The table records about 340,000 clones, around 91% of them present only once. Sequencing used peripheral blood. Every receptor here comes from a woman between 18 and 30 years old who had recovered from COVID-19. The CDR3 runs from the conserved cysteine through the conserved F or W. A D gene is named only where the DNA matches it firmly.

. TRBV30 CAWSVGGLGELFF
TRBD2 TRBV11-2 CASSLDPAGDYEQFF
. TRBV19 CASTRGATEAFF
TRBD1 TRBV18 CASHRTGADYGYTF
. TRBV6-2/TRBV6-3 CASSYSRKDTNYNEQFF
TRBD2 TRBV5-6 CASTMTSGYTGELFF
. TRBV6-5 CASSYGGYQPQHF
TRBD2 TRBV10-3 CATYSGRAADTQYF
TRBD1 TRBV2 CASRRTGSGRGNTIYF
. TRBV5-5 CASSSAHGGGELFF
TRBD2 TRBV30 CAWSRLAGGPDEQFF
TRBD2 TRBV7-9 CASSFRAGGETQYF
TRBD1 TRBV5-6 CASSYRGSNQPQHF
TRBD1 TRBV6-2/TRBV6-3 CASSYPPRTGALGYTF
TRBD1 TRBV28 CASSLGQGVSTEAFF
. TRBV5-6 CASSQPGTLSGTEAFF
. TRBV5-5 CASSPQEHRSNQPQHF
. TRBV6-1 CASSEHRSGNTIYF
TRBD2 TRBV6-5 CASSSVSGALYNEQFF
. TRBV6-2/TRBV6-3 CASSRDPRHVSNQPQHF
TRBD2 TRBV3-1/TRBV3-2 CASSQDFPSGWKETQYF
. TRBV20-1 CSCRANYGYTF
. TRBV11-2 CASSLGQVLNTEAFF
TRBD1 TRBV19 CASSQGVNQETQYF
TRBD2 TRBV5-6 CASSLVASGASYNEQFF
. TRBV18 CASSPRGGGNQPQHF
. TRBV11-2 CASSPAARNTGELFF
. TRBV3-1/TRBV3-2 CASSQVGRAHEQFF
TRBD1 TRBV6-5 CASSWDREGGYTF
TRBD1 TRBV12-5 CASGLVLGTDNQPQHF
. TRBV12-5 CASGLDNGELFF
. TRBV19 CASSMDKNQPQHF
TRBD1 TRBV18 CASSWTGREGEAFF
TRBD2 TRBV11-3 CASLATSTNNEQFF
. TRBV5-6 CASSLQSDPEQFF
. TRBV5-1 CASRSGLGYTF
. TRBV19 CASSIANLAHNEQFF
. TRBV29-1 CSAAGTYNEQFF
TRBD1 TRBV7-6 CASSLNPGTGGEELFF
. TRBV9 CASSVVLGGSTEAFF
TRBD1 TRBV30 CAWSVGTGKLSPLHF
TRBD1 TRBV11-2 CASRPMPDRGPETQYF
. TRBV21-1 CASSKVGLFRAKNIQYF
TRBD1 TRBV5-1 CASSLGQGSSYNSPLHF